This TCR beta chain was obtained from a study of CD8+CD57+ T cells in acquired aplastic anemia. Study background: The DNA of sorted CD4+ and CD8+ cells averaged around 3.2 ug.

The CDR3 is made up of 14 amino acids. Germline CDR1 reads LGHDT; CDR2 reads YNNKEL (reference sequence). V dropped 3 bases and J dropped 5; count of bases not matched to a gene: 4. It was genomic DNA that served as the template for profiling TCR beta VDJ and CDR3. TCRdb called the reads again in MiXCR, with one record for every CDR3 protein. The data show around 200,000 distinct CDR3 sequences, under 55% seen once. The table lists this clonotype with many counts. Only patients with CD8+CD57+ cell expansion on flow cytometry were chosen for sequencing. This TCR came from a human donor with aplastic anemia. This sequence joins TRBV3-1 and TRBJ2-7, with 10 bases matching TRBD2. What was sequenced was sorted CD4+, CD8+, or CD8+CD57+ T cells (not recorded which) from PBMCs. CDR3: CASSHLAGVDEQYF. The CDR3 bases are TGTGCCAGCAGCCATCTAGCGGGAGTGGACGAGCAGTACTTC.